This entry concerns a single T cell receptor beta chain. Antigen: not known. The entry originates in a study of cytomegalovirus exposure and HLA in healthy donors. At the level of the study: Ancestry clustering placed more than 65% of about 400 genotyped donors in the Caucasian-associated cluster. Study results and limitations: CMV serostatus was the only immune exposure information that was available. Later on, a genetic analysis was performed. It linked a missense variant in DCLRE1C with V- and J-gene trimming of TCR beta.

J was trimmed by 0 bases and V by 2 bases; bases with no gene match: 6. The CDR3 runs to 16 residues. Looked up from germline, CDR1 is LNHDA and CDR2 is SQIVND (reference sequence). 60 Vbeta and 13 Jbeta primers were used in PCR. The repertoire was sequenced with immunoSEQ multiplex PCR; TCRdb's copy has only in-frame clones and lacks some. This sample has about 170,000 clones, with 65% to 85% found just once. The chain combines TRBV19 with TRBJ2-7; 8 positions match TRBD1. The clonotype was recovered from a male donor in good health and CMV-seronegative. Sequenced: PBMCs. The CDR3 sequence: CASSIRGTGFSYEQYF. DNA for the CDR3: TGTGCCAGTAGTATACGAGGGACAGGTTTCTCCTACGAGCAGTACTTC.